This T cell receptor (beta chain) was observed in a study of blood T cell repertoires in COVID-19. The protocol was immunoSEQ multiplex PCR, while the TCRdb copy is restricted to in-frame clones and leaves out a portion. The table shows about 200,000 clones, with around nine tenths occurring only once. The TCR sequence derives from a woman aged 25 to 39 who had been exposed to COVID-19. The sequenced sample consisted of PBMCs or T cells enriched from blood (not recorded which).

CDR3: CAISGPGSANEQFF. The CDR3 DNA sequence: TGTGCCATCAGCGGCCCAGGGTCAGCAAATGAGCAGTTCTTC. J is TRBJ2-1 and V is TRBV10-3; a weak D match, TRBD1 (5 bases). The CDR3 consists of 14 residues. Germline V gene lookup returns CDR1 ENHRY and CDR2 SYGVKD. V was trimmed by 6 bases and J by 7 bases, leaving 16 bases between them.